What follows are 30 T cell receptor beta chains derived from one specimen sequenced in a study of T cell repertoires in cytomegalovirus infection. TCRdb processed the reads anew with MiXCR; each CDR3 protein has one entry. In the table there are around 260,000 distinct CDR3 sequences, approximately 10% of which are singletons. The source material was PBMCs. The receptor set was obtained from a human donor in good health (CMV status not recorded). Some clones in this sample may be carry-over from other donors' samples.

This clonotype was recorded many times. The J gene is TRBJ2-3, the V gene TRBV29-1; D is perhaps TRBD1 or TRBD2 (5 bases each). The CDR3 is 13 amino acids. Germline V gene data show CDR1 as SQVTM and CDR2 as ANQGSEA. The V gene lost 7 bases and the J gene lost 2 bases, with 13 bases spanning the gap. The CDR3 region has the DNA TGCAGCGCGGACTCCGGGGCCACAGATACGCAGTATTTT. Its protein is CSADSGATDTQYF.

Many counts were recorded for this clonotype. The gene calls are TRBV7-2 and TRBJ2-5, with D hard to call. This CDR3 is 13 amino acids long. Germline V CDR1 and CDR2: SGHTA, FQGNSA. The V and J ends lost 7 bases and 3 bases respectively, with 12 bases between them. CDR3 sequence: CASTPTLKETQYF. The CDR3 nucleotides are TGTGCCAGCACCCCCACGCTAAAAGAGACCCAGTACTTC.

A single count supports this clonotype. The chain joins TRBV27 to TRBJ1-1; TRBD1 might be the D (6 bases). From germline, CDR1 is MNHEY and CDR2 SMNVEV (reference sequence). The CDR3 has 14 amino acids. Trimming left V 6 bases short and J 3 bases short, with 14 bases between. The CDR3 bases are TGTGCCAGCAGGCAGCGGGGGCCCCACACTGAAGCTTTCTTT. Translating it yields CASRQRGPHTEAFF.

The J gene is TRBJ2-3, the V gene TRBV30; 12 bases agree with TRBD2. CDR3 length: 13 amino acids. The J segment lost 9 bases and the V segment lost 5 bases, leaving 6 bases of the junction unmatched. Germline CDR1 and CDR2: GTSNPN and SVGIG (reference sequence). CDR3 amino acids: CAWELAGGKTQYF. The CDR3 coding sequence is TGTGCCTGGGAACTAGCGGGAGGCAAAACGCAGTATTTT.

There are a few counts of this clonotype. The J gene is TRBJ2-3, the V gene TRBV7-9, with D possibly being TRBD1 (7 bases). The CDR3 runs 15 residues. Germline CDR1 is SEHNR and CDR2 is FQNEAQ (reference sequence). Deletions cut 4 bases from V and 4 bases from J, with 15 bases between. The CDR3 here is CASSYSGGKADTQYF. Here the CDR3 DNA reads TGTGCCAGCAGCTATTCAGGGGGGAAGGCAGATACGCAGTATTTT.

This clonotype was counted at least ten times. The chain joins TRBV6-5 to TRBJ2-1; TRBD2 agrees at 9 bases. Germline V gene lookup returns CDR1 MNHEY and CDR2 SVGAGI. This CDR3 spans 16 amino acids. Germline trimming cut 0 bases from V and 6 bases from J; bases unmatched to any gene: 6. The CDR3 nucleotides are TGTGCCAGCAGTTACTCTAGGCTAGCGGGGAGCAATGAGCAGTTCTTC. Translation: CASSYSRLAGSNEQFF.

In this sample, this clonotype turned up many times. CDR3 bases: TGTGCCAGCAGCTCCCTGACCGGGACAGGGAGGGTCAATGAGCAGTTCTTC. Its translation is CASSSLTGTGRVNEQFF. The chain joins TRBV5-5 to TRBJ2-1; 9 nucleotides match TRBD1. This CDR3 is built from 17 residues. Trimming took 3 bases from V and 6 from J; bases not matched to a gene: 13. Germline lookup yields CDR1 SGHKS and CDR2 YYEKEE (reference sequence).

V gene TRBV20-1 combines with J gene TRBJ1-3, with 7 bases fitting TRBD1. The CDR3 contains 15 residues. Germline values: CDR1 DFQATT, CDR2 SNEGSKA (reference sequence). Unmatched junction bases numbered 8, after V lost 4 bases and J lost 2 bases. The CDR3 bases are TGCAGTGCTACCCGGGACAGCCGGACTGGAAACACCATATATTTT. Its translation is CSATRDSRTGNTIYF.

This clonotype showed up just once. One base away lies a much larger clone, so this may be a sequencing read error. J is TRBJ2-5 and V is TRBV28, with 10 positions matching TRBD2. This CDR3 has 16 residues. The junction had 9 bases not matched to a gene; V was cut back by 6 bases and J by 2 bases. Germline V gives CDR1 MDHEN, CDR2 SYDVKM. The CDR3 bases are TGTGCCAGCAGCCCGGGACTAGCGTGGACTCAAGAGACCCAGTACTTC. Encoded protein: CASSPGLAWTQETQYF.

There are many counts of this clonotype. The chain links TRBV7-2 to TRBJ2-5; TRBD2 aligns across 11 bases. The junction had 7 bases not matched to a gene; V was cut back by 5 bases and J by 2 bases. Germline-derived CDR1 and CDR2 are SGHTA and FQGNSA. This CDR3 is built from 16 residues. For the CDR3, the DNA is TGTGCCAGCAGCCTCGGGACTAGCGGAGGACAAGAGACCCAGTACTTC. It is translated as CASSLGTSGGQETQYF.

This clonotype was seen ten or more times. This sequence joins TRBV19 and TRBJ2-2, with 8 bases aligning to TRBD1. V dropped 3 bases and J dropped 6; count of bases not matched to a gene: 9. CDR1 and CDR2 from the germline V gene are LNHDA and SQIVND (reference sequence). The CDR3 has 16 residues. The CDR3 coding sequence is TGTGCCAGTAGTATTTACCAGGGGGCAGTCCCCGGGGAGCTGTTTTTT. Its protein product is CASSIYQGAVPGELFF.

The sample holds many counts of this clonotype. The chain carries TRBV7-2 and TRBJ1-3; D is undetermined. The CDR3 is 15 residues long. The V gene lost 5 bases and the J gene lost 4 bases, with 15 bases spanning the gap. Germline loops: CDR1 SGHTA, CDR2 FQGNSA. Here the CDR3 reads CASSPRPDPGNTIYF. The CDR3 nucleotides are TGTGCCAGCAGCCCTCGACCCGATCCAGGAAACACCATATATTTT.

This clonotype has at least ten counts. This chain joins TRBV7-8 and TRBJ2-7, with 12 bases aligning to TRBD1. V dropped 2 bases and J dropped 6; count of bases not matched to a gene: 5. Germline V gene sequence: CDR1 SGHVS, CDR2 FQNEAQ. This CDR3 has 15 amino acids. The CDR3, as DNA: TGTGCCAGCAGCTTATCCGGGACAGGGGGCAGCGAGCAGTACTTC. Translated: CASSLSGTGGSEQYF.

This clonotype was counted ten times or more. This chain joins TRBV7-2 and TRBJ1-5, with unresolved D. CDR3 length equals 14 residues. Trimming shortened V by 1 base and J by 1 base, and 5 bases separated the two germline ends. The germline V gene encodes CDR1 SGHTA and CDR2 FQGNSA. DNA for the CDR3: TGTGCCAGCAGCTTAGGGATGAGCAATCAGCCCCAGCATTTT. Protein sequence: CASSLGMSNQPQHF.

Ten or more counts support this clonotype. V usage is TRBV7-2 and J usage is TRBJ1-5; D is ambiguous. The germline V gene encodes CDR1 SGHTA and CDR2 FQGNSA. Trimming took 3 bases from V and 2 from J, leaving 11 bases between them. This CDR3 has 15 amino acids. The chain's CDR3 is CASSFTAQGNQPQHF. DNA for the CDR3: TGTGCCAGCAGCTTTACCGCGCAGGGCAATCAGCCCCAGCATTTT.

There are many counts of this clonotype. V and J are TRBV7-8 and TRBJ1-1; D is possibly TRBD1 (5 bases). The germline V gene encodes CDR1 SGHVS and CDR2 FQNEAQ. This CDR3 spans 14 amino acids. Trimming took 0 bases from V and 1 from J, leaving 6 bases between them. The CDR3 region is CASSLAGANTEAFF. The CDR3 DNA reads as TGTGCCAGCAGCTTAGCCGGGGCGAACACTGAAGCTTTCTTT.

This chain joins TRBV4-3 and TRBJ2-4, with 10 positions matching TRBD1. Unmatched junction bases numbered 5, after V lost 0 bases and J lost 6 bases. Germline V gene lookup returns CDR1 LGHNA and CDR2 YSLEER. The length of the CDR3 is 16 residues. The DNA for the CDR3 is TGCGCCAGCAGCCAAGATTTCGGGACAGGGGTAAACATTCAGTACTTC. This sequence encodes CASSQDFGTGVNIQYF.

This clonotype was counted at least ten times. V usage is TRBV7-8 and J usage is TRBJ1-2; 7 positions match TRBD1. The CDR3 is made up of 14 amino acids. Per germline, CDR1 SGHVS and CDR2 FQNEAQ. V dropped 5 bases and J dropped 5; count of bases not matched to a gene: 8. In DNA form, the CDR3 reads TGTGCCAGCAGCCTATCGACAGGGCCATATGGCTACACCTTC. It encodes CASSLSTGPYGYTF.

The table lists this clonotype with many counts. The chain recombines TRBV7-8 with TRBJ1-6; D gene unclear. Germline CDR1 reads SGHVS; CDR2 reads FQNEAQ. Trimming removed 3 bases from V and 0 bases from J, with 9 bases in between. There are 16 residues in the CDR3. CDR3 nucleotide sequence: TGTGCCAGCAGCTTTCAGTCTAGCTCCTATAATTCACCCCTCCACTTT. It specifies CASSFQSSSYNSPLHF.

This clonotype was seen many times. The chain uses TRBV7-2 and TRBJ1-2, with D maybe TRBD1 (5 bases). CDR1 is SGHTA and CDR2 is FQGNSA in the germline V gene. Trimming cost V 5 bases and J 7 bases, with 14 bases left between them. The CDR3 is 13 residues long. The CDR3 nucleotides are TGTGCCAGCAGCCTTGTAGGAGGGGTTGGCTACACCTTC. As protein: CASSLVGGVGYTF.

The sample holds many counts of this clonotype. The chain links TRBV7-2 to TRBJ2-3, with 8 bases fitting TRBD2. The V gene's germline CDR1 is SGHTA and CDR2 FQGNSA. V shed 5 bases and J 1 base; nucleotides not matched to a gene: 8. CDR3 length: 16 amino acids. The CDR3 DNA reads TGTGCCAGCAGCCCGCCGGGACTAGAGGGCACAGATACGCAGTATTTT. Its protein product is CASSPPGLEGTDTQYF.

This clonotype has more than one count but fewer than ten. The J gene is TRBJ1-4, the V gene TRBV28, with D uncertain. CDR1 is MDHEN, CDR2 SYDVKM, per germline. The CDR3 length is 15 residues. V lost 6 bases to trimming and J lost 0 bases, with 11 bases between them. CDR3 in amino acids: CASRRHFATNEKLFF. In nucleotides, the CDR3 is TGTGCCAGCAGGAGACACTTTGCAACTAATGAAAAACTGTTTTTT.

This clonotype was recorded many times. The V gene is TRBV7-2, the J gene TRBJ1-5; TRBD1 is a possible D gene (5 bases). Looked up from germline, CDR1 is SGHTA and CDR2 is FQGNSA. CDR3 length: 15 amino acids. V was pared by 1 base and J by 4 bases, with 11 bases between. Written as DNA, the CDR3 is TGTGCCAGCAGCTTAGGAAAGGGGCAAAATCAGCCCCAGCATTTT. It specifies CASSLGKGQNQPQHF.

This clonotype was counted many times. The chain uses TRBV7-2 and TRBJ2-5; D remains unclear. Germline V lookup: CDR1 SGHTA, CDR2 FQGNSA. The CDR3 is made up of 12 amino acids. Trimming removed 3 bases from V and 5 bases from J, with 7 bases in between. The CDR3 region is CASSFIRETQYF. DNA for the CDR3: TGTGCCAGCAGCTTTATTCGGGAGACCCAGTACTTC.

This chain joins TRBV12-3 or TRBV12-4 and TRBJ2-7, with TRBD1 matching over 7 bases. This CDR3 contains 15 residues. After removal of 5 bases from V and 5 bases from J, the junction contained 12 bases not matched to a gene. The CDR3 DNA follows: TGTGCCAGCAGTAAAAGACAGGGTCTGGTCGACGAGCAGTACTTC. This sequence encodes CASSKRQGLVDEQYF.

This clonotype was recorded many times. The DNA for the CDR3 is TGTGCCAGCAGCCGGTTACATGCCTACGAGCAGTACTTC. It codes for CASSRLHAYEQYF. The chain employs TRBV12-3 or TRBV12-4 and TRBJ2-7; D is unclear. Between the trimmed V and J ends, which lost 6 bases and 2 bases, there was a span of 11 bases. The CDR3 consists of 13 residues.

This clonotype was counted at least ten times. J is TRBJ1-3 and V is TRBV2; D is ambiguous. V shed 5 bases and J shed 9 bases, with 14 bases lying between them. The germline CDR1 and CDR2 sequences are SNHLY and FYNNEI. The CDR3 is 13 residues long. CDR3: CASSFATATTIYF. CDR3 coding DNA: TGTGCCAGCAGTTTCGCAACAGCGACCACCATATATTTT.

This chain links TRBV7-2 with TRBJ2-4, with 8 bases matching TRBD2. This CDR3 comprises 15 residues. The V gene's germline CDR1 is SGHTA and CDR2 FQGNSA. V shed 5 bases, J shed 6 bases, and the junction held 9 bases outside the gene matches. The CDR3 nucleotides read TGTGCCAGCAGCCGTGAGGCTAGCGGGTTAAACATTCAGTACTTC. This sequence encodes CASSREASGLNIQYF.

The rearrangement uses TRBV12-3 or TRBV12-4 and TRBJ1-2, with a possible D match to TRBD1 (5 bases). V lost 7 bases and J lost 0, with 12 bases in between. This CDR3 has 14 residues. DNA of the CDR3: TGTGCCAGCACCGGGGGAGGATCTAACTATGGCTACACCTTC. This encodes CASTGGGSNYGYTF.

Ten or more counts support this clonotype. V and J are TRBV7-2 and TRBJ1-5, with D possibly matching TRBD1 (6 bases). This CDR3 has 14 amino acids. Germline V lookup: CDR1 SGHTA, CDR2 FQGNSA. With 6 bases removed from V and 4 bases from J, the gap between germline ends came to 13 bases. DNA of the CDR3: TGTGCCAGCAGTTCCAGGGGTTCTAATCAGCCCCAGCATTTT. This codes for CASSSRGSNQPQHF. Combining the CDR3 with reference TRBV7-2 and TRBJ1-5 gives the whole variable domain GAGVSQSPSNKVTEKGKDVELRCDPISGHTALYWYRQSLGQGLEFLIYFQGNSAPDKSGLPSDRFSAERTGGSVSTLTIQRTQQEDSAVYLCASSSRGSNQPQHFGDGTRLSIL.